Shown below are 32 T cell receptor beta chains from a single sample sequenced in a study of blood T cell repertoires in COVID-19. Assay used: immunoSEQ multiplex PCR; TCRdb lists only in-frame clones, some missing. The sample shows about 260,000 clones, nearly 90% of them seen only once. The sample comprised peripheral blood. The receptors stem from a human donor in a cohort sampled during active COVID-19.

In DNA, the CDR3 is TGTGCCATCAGTGACCTTAAAAACATTCAGTACTTC. Its translation: CAISDLKNIQYF. The V gene is TRBV10-3, the J gene TRBJ2-4; D remains unclear. This CDR3 is built from 12 residues. Trimming cost V 3 bases and J 4 bases, with 4 bases left between them. In germline, CDR1 is ENHRY, CDR2 SYGVKD.

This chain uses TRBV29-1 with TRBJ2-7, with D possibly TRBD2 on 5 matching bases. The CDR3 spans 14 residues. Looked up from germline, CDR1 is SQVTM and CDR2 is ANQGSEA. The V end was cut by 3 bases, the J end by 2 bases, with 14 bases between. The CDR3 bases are TGCAGCGTTGAGGGAATAGGGAGCGCCTACGAGCAGTACTTC. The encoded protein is CSVEGIGSAYEQYF.

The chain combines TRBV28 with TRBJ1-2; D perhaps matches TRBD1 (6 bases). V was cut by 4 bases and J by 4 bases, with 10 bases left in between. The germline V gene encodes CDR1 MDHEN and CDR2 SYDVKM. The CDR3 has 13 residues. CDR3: CASSYGGPYGYTF. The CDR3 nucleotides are TGTGCCAGCAGTTACGGGGGGCCCTATGGCTACACCTTC.

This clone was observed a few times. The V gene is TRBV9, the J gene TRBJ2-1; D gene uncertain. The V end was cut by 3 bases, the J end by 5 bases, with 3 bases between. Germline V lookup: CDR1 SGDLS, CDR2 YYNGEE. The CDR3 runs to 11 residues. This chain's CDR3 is CASSAHNEQFF. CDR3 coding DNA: TGTGCCAGCAGCGCTCACAATGAGCAGTTCTTC.

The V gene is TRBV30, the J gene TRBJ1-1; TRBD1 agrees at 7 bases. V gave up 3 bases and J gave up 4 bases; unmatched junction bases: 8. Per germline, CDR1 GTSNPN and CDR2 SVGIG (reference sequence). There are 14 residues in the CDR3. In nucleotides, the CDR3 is TGTGCCTGGAGCTTGAAAGGGGGCTTCACTGAAGCTTTCTTT. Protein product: CAWSLKGGFTEAFF. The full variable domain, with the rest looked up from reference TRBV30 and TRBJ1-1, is SQTIHQWPATLVQPVGSPLSLECTVEGTSNPNLYWYRQAAGRGLQLLFYSVGIGQISSEVPQNLSASRPQDRQFILSSKKLLLSDSGFYLCAWSLKGGFTEAFFGQGTRLTVV.

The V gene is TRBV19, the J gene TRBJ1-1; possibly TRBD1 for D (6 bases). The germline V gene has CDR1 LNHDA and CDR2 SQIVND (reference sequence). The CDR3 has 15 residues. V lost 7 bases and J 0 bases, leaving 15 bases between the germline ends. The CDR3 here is CASTQFGTLNTEAFF. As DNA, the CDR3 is TGTGCCAGTACCCAATTCGGGACATTGAACACTGAAGCTTTCTTT.

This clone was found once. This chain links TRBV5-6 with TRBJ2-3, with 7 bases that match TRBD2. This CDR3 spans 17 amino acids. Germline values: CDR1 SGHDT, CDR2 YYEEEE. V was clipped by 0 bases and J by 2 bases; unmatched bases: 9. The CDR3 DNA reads TGTGCCAGCAGCTTGGCCCCGGGGGGTCCCCTCACAGATACGCAGTATTTT. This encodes CASSLAPGGPLTDTQYF.

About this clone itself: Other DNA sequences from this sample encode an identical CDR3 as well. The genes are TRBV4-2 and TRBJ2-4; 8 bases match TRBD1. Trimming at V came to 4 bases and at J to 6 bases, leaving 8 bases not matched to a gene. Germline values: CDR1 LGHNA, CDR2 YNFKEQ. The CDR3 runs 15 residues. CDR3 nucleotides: TGTGCCAGCAGCCCGCCTACAGGGGGGAGAAACATTCAGTACTTC. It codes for CASSPPTGGRNIQYF.

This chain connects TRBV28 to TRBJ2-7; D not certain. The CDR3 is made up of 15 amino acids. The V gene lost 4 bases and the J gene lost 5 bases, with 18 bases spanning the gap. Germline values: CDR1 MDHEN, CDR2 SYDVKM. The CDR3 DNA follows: TGTGCCAGCAGTTCCTCTTGGAGTGTGGAGAACGAGCAGTACTTC. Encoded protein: CASSSSWSVENEQYF.

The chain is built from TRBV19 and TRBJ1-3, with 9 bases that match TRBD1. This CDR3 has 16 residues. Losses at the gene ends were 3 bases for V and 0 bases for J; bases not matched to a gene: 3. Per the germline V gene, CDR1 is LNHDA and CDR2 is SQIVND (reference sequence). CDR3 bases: TGTGCCAGTAGTATCGGGACAGGGACCTCTGGAAACACCATATATTTT. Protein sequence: CASSIGTGTSGNTIYF.

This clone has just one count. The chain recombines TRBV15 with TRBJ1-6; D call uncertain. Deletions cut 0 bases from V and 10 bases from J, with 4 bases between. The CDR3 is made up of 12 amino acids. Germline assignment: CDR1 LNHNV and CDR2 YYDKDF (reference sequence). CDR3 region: CATSRDASPLHF. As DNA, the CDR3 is TGTGCCACCAGCAGAGACGCGTCACCCCTCCACTTT.

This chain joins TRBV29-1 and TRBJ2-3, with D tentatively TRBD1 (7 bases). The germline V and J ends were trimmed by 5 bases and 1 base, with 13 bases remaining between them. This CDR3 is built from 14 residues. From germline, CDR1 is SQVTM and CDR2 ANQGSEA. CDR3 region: CSVRGGQGTDTQYF. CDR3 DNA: TGCAGCGTTCGGGGAGGACAGGGCACAGATACGCAGTATTTT.

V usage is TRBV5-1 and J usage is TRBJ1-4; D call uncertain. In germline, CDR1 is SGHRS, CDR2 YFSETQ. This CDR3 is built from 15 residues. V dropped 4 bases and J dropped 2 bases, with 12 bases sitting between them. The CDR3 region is CASSPSMQTNEKLFF. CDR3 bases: TGCGCCAGCAGCCCGTCGATGCAGACTAATGAAAAACTGTTTTTT.

The CDR3 nucleotides are TGTGCCAGTACCGGGACTAGCGTCTACGAGCAGTACTTC. Residues: CASTGTSVYEQYF. The chain joins TRBV19 to TRBJ2-7; 10 nucleotides line up with TRBD2. The V gene end was trimmed by 7 bases and the J gene end by 3 bases; junction bases not matched to a gene: 3. The CDR3 loop spans 13 amino acids. The germline CDR1 and CDR2 sequences are LNHDA and SQIVND (reference sequence).

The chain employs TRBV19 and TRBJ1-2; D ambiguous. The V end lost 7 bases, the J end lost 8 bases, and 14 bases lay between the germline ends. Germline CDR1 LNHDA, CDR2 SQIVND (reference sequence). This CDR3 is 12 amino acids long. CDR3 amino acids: CASKSRGLGYTF. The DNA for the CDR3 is TGTGCCAGTAAATCCCGGGGATTGGGCTACACCTTC. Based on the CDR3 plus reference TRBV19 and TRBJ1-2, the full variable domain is DGGITQSPKYLFRKEGQNVTLSCEQNLNHDAMYWYRQDPGQGLRLIYYSQIVNDFQKGDIAEGYSVSREKKESFPLTVTSAQKNPTAFYLCASKSRGLGYTFGSGTRLTVV.

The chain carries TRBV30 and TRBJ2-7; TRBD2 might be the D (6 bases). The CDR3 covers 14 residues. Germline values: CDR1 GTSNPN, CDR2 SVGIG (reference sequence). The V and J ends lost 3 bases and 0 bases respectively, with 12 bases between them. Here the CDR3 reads CAWRGTGGSYEQYF. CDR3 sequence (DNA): TGTGCCTGGAGGGGGACCGGGGGCTCCTACGAGCAGTACTTC.

As DNA, the CDR3 is TGTGCCAGCTCACCACAATCAATCCCGGCAGGAGGGTGGACTGAAGCTTTCTTT. Protein sequence: CASSPQSIPAGGWTEAFF. This chain connects TRBV18 to TRBJ1-1; D is uncertain. Trimming removed 1 base at V and 5 bases at J, with 23 bases between. CDR3 length equals 18 residues. Germline lookup yields CDR1 KGHSH and CDR2 LQKENI.

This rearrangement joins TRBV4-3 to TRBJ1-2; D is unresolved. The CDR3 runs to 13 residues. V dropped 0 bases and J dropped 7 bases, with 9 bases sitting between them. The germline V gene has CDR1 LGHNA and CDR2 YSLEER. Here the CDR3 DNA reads TGCGCCAGCAGCCAAGATGAAGGCGGTGGCTACACCTTC. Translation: CASSQDEGGGYTF.

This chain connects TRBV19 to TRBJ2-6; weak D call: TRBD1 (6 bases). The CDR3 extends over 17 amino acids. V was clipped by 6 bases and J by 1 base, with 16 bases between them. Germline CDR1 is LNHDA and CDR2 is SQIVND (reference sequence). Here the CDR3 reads CASSFRGGVSGANVLTF. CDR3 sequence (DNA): TGTGCCAGTAGCTTCAGGGGTGGGGTATCTGGGGCCAACGTCCTGACTTTC.

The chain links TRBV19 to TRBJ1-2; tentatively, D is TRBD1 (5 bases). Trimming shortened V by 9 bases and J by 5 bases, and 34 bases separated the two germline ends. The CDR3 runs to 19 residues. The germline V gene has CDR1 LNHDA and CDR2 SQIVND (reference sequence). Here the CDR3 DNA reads TGTGCCAGCGACAAGTACGTTGAGGGACGGACGGGGGGGTTATATGGCTACACCTTC. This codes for CASDKYVEGRTGGLYGYTF.

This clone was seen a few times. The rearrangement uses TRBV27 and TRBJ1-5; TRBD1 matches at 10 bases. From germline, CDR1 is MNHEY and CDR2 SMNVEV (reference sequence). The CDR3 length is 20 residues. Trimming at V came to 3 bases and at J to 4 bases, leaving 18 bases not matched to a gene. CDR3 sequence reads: CASSLFSLGQGKGGNQPQHF. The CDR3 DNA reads TGTGCCAGCAGTTTGTTCTCTCTGGGACAGGGGAAGGGTGGAAATCAGCCCCAGCATTTT.

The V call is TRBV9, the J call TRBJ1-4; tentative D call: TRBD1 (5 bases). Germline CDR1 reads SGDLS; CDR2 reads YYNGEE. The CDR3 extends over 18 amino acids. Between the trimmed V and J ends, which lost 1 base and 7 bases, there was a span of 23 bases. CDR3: CASSVSPHGQGRGEKLFF. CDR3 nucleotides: TGTGCCAGCAGCGTATCCCCCCATGGGCAGGGTAGGGGTGAAAAACTGTTTTTT.

CDR3 in DNA: TGTGCCAGCACCCCTCCAGTCGCAGATACGCAGTATTTT. Protein: CASTPPVADTQYF. The V and J genes are TRBV6-2 or TRBV6-3 and TRBJ2-3; D unclear. The germline V and J ends were trimmed by 7 bases and 4 bases, with 12 bases remaining between them. This CDR3 is 13 amino acids long. CDR1 is MNHEY and CDR2 is SVGEGT in the germline V gene.

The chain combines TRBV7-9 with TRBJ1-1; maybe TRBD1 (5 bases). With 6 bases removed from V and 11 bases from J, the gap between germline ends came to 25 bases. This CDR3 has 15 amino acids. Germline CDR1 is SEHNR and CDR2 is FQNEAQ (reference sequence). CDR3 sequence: CASSLAAKGKSKAFF. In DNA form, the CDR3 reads TGTGCCAGCAGTTTGGCGGCAAAGGGGAAATCTAAGGCTTTCTTT.

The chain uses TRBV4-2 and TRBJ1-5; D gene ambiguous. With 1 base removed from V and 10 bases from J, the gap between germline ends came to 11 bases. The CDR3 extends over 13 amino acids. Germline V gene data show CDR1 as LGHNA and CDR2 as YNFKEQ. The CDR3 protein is CASSQAGNRPQHF. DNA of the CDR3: TGTGCCAGCAGCCAAGCGGGTAATCGACCCCAGCATTTT.

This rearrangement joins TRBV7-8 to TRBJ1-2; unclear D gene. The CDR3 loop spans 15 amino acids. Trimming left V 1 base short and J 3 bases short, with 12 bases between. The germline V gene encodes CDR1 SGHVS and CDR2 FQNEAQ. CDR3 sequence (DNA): TGTGCCAGCAGCTTAGGGCGGGTAGTTGACTATGGCTACACCTTC. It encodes CASSLGRVVDYGYTF. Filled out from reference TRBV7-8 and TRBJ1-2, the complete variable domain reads GAGVSQSPRYKVAKRGQDVALRCDPISGHVSLFWYQQALGQGPEFLTYFQNEAQLDKSGLPSDRFFAERPEGSVSTLKIQRTQQEDSAVYLCASSLGRVVDYGYTFGSGTRLTVV.

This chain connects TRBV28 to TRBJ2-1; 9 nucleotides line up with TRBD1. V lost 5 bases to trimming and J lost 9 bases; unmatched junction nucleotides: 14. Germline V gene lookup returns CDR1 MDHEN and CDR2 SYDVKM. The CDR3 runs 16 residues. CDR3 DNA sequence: TGTGCCAGCAGTCCGACACGACAGGGGGGGTTGATTGAGCAGTTCTTC. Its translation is CASSPTRQGGLIEQFF.

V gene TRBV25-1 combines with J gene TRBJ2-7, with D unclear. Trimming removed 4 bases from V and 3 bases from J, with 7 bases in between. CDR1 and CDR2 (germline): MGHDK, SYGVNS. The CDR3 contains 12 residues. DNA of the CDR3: TGTGCCAGCAGTGTGTCCAGCTACGAGCAGTACTTC. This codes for CASSVSSYEQYF.

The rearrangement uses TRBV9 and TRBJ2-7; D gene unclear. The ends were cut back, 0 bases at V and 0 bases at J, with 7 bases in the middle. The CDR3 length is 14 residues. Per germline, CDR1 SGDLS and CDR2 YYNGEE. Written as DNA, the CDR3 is TGTGCCAGCAGCGTAGACAGAGACTCCTACGAGCAGTACTTC. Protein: CASSVDRDSYEQYF.

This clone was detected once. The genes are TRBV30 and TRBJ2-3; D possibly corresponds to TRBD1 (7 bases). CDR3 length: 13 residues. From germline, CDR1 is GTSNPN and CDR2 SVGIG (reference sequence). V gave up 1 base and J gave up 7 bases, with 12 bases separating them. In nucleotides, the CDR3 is TGTGCCTGGAGTGCAGGGGGGAGTTATACGCAGTATTTT. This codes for CAWSAGGSYTQYF.

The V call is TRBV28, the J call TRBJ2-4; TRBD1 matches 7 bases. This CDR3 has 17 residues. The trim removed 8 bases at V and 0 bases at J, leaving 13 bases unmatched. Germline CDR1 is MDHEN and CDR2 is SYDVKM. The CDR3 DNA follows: TGTGCCAGCCCCCCCGGGACAGTCTTCTTAGCCAAAAACATTCAGTACTTC. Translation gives CASPPGTVFLAKNIQYF. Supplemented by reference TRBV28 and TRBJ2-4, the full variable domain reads DVKVTQSSRYLVKRTGEKVFLECVQDMDHENMFWYRQDPGLGLRLIYFSYDVKMKEKGDIPEGYSVSREKKERFSLILESASTNQTSMYLCASPPGTVFLAKNIQYFGAGTRLSVL.

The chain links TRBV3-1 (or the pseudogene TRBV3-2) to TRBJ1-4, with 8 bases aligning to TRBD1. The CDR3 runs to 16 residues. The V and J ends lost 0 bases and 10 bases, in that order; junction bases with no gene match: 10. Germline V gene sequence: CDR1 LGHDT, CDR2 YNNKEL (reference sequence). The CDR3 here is CASSQDWAGGGGKLFF. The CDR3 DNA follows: TGTGCCAGCAGCCAAGATTGGGCAGGGGGCGGAGGAAAACTGTTTTTT.